The 32 T cell receptor beta chains presented below share a single source sample, sequenced in a study of ipilimumab plus nivolumab after autologous stem cell transplantation. Data came from immunoSEQ multiplex PCR; TCRdb stores just in-frame clones and leaves some out. The sample has about 15,000 clones; roughly 84% are singletons. The source material was PBMCs, sampled in a trial of ipilimumab plus nivolumab as post-transplant consolidation. The receptors stem from a male donor with diffuse large B-cell lymphoma.

The rearrangement uses TRBV4-1 and TRBJ2-1; TRBD2 might be the D (5 bases). The ends were cut back, 0 bases at V and 7 bases at J, with 10 bases in the middle. CDR3 length: 14 amino acids. CDR1 is MGHRA and CDR2 is YSYEKL in the germline V gene. CDR3: CASSQDEGRNEQFF. Here the CDR3 DNA reads TGCGCCAGCAGCCAAGATGAGGGCAGGAATGAGCAGTTCTTC.

Remarks on this clone: One end of the junction varies from germline; a read error may be responsible. The rearrangement uses TRBV7-7 and TRBJ2-7; D is perhaps TRBD1 (5 bases). The germline gives CDR1 SSHAT, CDR2 FNYEAQ (reference sequence). This CDR3 is built from 13 residues. Here the CDR3 DNA reads TGTGCTAGCAGCTCAAACGGACAAGAGGAGCAGTACTTC. The encoded protein is CASSSNGQEEQYF.

V is TRBV30 and J is TRBJ1-5; no definite D call. V was trimmed by 3 bases and J by 4 bases, leaving 10 bases between them. Germline V gene sequence: CDR1 GTSNPN, CDR2 SVGIG (reference sequence). The CDR3 consists of 13 residues. The CDR3 loop reads CAWSPDGNQPQHF. The CDR3 bases are TGTGCCTGGAGCCCGGACGGGAATCAGCCCCAGCATTTT.

This chain connects TRBV2 to TRBJ1-2; D is possibly TRBD1 (5 bases). Germline V gene lookup returns CDR1 SNHLY and CDR2 FYNNEI. The V end was cut by 5 bases, the J end by 8 bases, with 18 bases between. The length of the CDR3 is 14 residues. Here the CDR3 DNA reads TGTGCCAGCAGTTCTGTGGAGGGACGAGGGGGCTACACCTTC. Its protein is CASSSVEGRGGYTF.

CDR3 in amino acids: CASSLVDGRRQYF. The CDR3 nucleotides read TGTGCCAGCAGCTTAGTAGATGGGCGCAGGCAGTACTTC. The V and J genes are TRBV11-3 and TRBJ2-7; D remains unclear. Per germline, CDR1 SGHNT and CDR2 YENEEA. Trimming removed 1 base from V and 9 bases from J, with 13 bases in between. This CDR3 contains 13 residues.

The chain carries TRBV19 and TRBJ1-2; D remains ambiguous. Trimming cost V 5 bases and J 8 bases, with 18 bases left between them. The CDR3 is 14 residues long. Germline CDR1 and CDR2: LNHDA and SQIVND (reference sequence). As DNA, the CDR3 is TGTGCCAGTAGTCAGACTGGGTCTACCGGGGGCTACACCTTC. Translated, it gives CASSQTGSTGGYTF. The whole variable domain, filled in from reference TRBV19 and TRBJ1-2, reads DGGITQSPKYLFRKEGQNVTLSCEQNLNHDAMYWYRQDPGQGLRLIYYSQIVNDFQKGDIAEGYSVSREKKESFPLTVTSAQKNPTAFYLCASSQTGSTGGYTFGSGTRLTVV.

V gene TRBV10-3 combines with J gene TRBJ2-5; D remains unclear. Trimming removed 3 bases from V and 3 bases from J, with 5 bases in between. From germline, CDR1 is ENHRY and CDR2 SYGVKD. There are 12 residues in the CDR3. The CDR3, as DNA: TGTGCCATCAGTGAAGCTGAAGAGACCCAGTACTTC. Translating it yields CAISEAEETQYF.

The rearrangement joins TRBV7-8 to TRBJ2-3; 10 bases are a match to TRBD1. V was pared by 1 base and J by 5 bases, with 6 bases of the junction left unmatched. Germline V CDR1 and CDR2: SGHVS, FQNEAQ. The length of the CDR3 is 16 residues. DNA for the CDR3: TGTGCCAGCAGCTTAGAGACAGGGGGCTGGGGAGATACGCAGTATTTT. Translation: CASSLETGGWGDTQYF.

The chain couples TRBV5-4 to TRBJ1-1, with D unresolved. Germline V gene sequence: CDR1 SGHNT, CDR2 YYREEE (reference sequence). The CDR3 runs 13 residues. V was cut by 3 bases and J by 4 bases, with 10 bases left in between. The CDR3 coding sequence is TGTGCCAGCAGCTCCGCCCTATCCACTGAAGCTTTCTTT. This codes for CASSSALSTEAFF.

The V call is TRBV9, the J call TRBJ1-1; unclear D gene. V lost 0 bases, J lost 3 bases, and 3 bases lay in between. CDR3 length equals 12 residues. Germline loops: CDR1 SGDLS, CDR2 YYNGEE. This CDR3 reads CASSVADTEAFF. The CDR3 DNA reads TGTGCCAGCAGCGTAGCCGACACTGAAGCTTTCTTT. The whole variable domain, remainder taken from reference TRBV9 and TRBJ1-1, is DSGVTQTPKHLITATGQRVTLRCSPRSGDLSVYWYQQSLDQGLQFLIQYYNGEERAKGNILERFSAQQFPDLHSELNLSSLELGDSALYFCASSVADTEAFFGQGTRLTVV.

This rearrangement joins TRBV5-1 to TRBJ2-3, with D tentatively TRBD1 or TRBD2 (6 bases each). V gave up 4 bases and J gave up 6 bases, with 12 bases separating them. The CDR3 sequence is 13 residues long. Germline CDR1 SGHRS, CDR2 YFSETQ. The DNA for the CDR3 is TGCGCCAGCAGCGCCTGGGGGGCGGATACGCAGTATTTT. Encoded protein: CASSAWGADTQYF. The full variable domain, rest sourced from reference TRBV5-1 and TRBJ2-3, is KAGVTQTPRYLIKTRGQQVTLSCSPISGHRSVSWYQQTPGQGLQFLFEYFSETQRNKGNFPGRFSGRQFSNSRSEMNVSTLELGDSALYLCASSAWGADTQYFGPGTRLTVL.

V gene TRBV5-4 combines with J gene TRBJ2-1; 9 bases align to TRBD1. Germline-derived CDR1 and CDR2 are SGHNT and YYREEE (reference sequence). The ends lost 3 bases at V and 9 bases at J; junction bases unmatched: 10. The CDR3 is 15 residues long. The CDR3 here is CASSYRDRAGGEQFF. In DNA, the CDR3 is TGTGCCAGCAGCTATCGGGACAGGGCAGGAGGTGAGCAGTTCTTC.

The chain combines TRBV30 with TRBJ2-5; D call uncertain. The CDR3 is made up of 12 amino acids. The V gene lost 1 base and the J gene lost 5 bases, with 8 bases spanning the gap. CDR1 GTSNPN and CDR2 SVGIG come from the germline V gene (reference sequence). The CDR3 loop is CAWSESLETQYF. The CDR3 DNA follows: TGTGCCTGGAGTGAATCCCTGGAGACCCAGTACTTC.

The chain employs TRBV11-2 and TRBJ2-7; tentatively, D is TRBD1 (6 bases). This CDR3 is 14 amino acids long. The germline V and J ends were trimmed by 4 bases and 6 bases, with 16 bases remaining between them. The germline V gene has CDR1 SGHAT and CDR2 FQNNGV. CDR3 sequence: CASSSQGPNTEQYF. CDR3 sequence (DNA): TGTGCCAGCAGCTCACAGGGCCCCAACACCGAGCAGTACTTC. Filled out from reference TRBV11-2 and TRBJ2-7, the complete variable domain reads EAGVAQSPRYKIIEKRQSVAFWCNPISGHATLYWYQQILGQGPKLLIQFQNNGVVDDSQLPKDRFSAERLKGVDSTLKIQPAKLEDSAVYLCASSSQGPNTEQYFGPGTRLTVT.

V and J are TRBV9 and TRBJ2-2, with 7 bases fitting TRBD1. The CDR3 spans 17 residues. The V segment lost 4 bases and the J segment 0 bases; nucleotides outside the gene matches: 9. The germline gives CDR1 SGDLS, CDR2 YYNGEE. The CDR3 bases are TGTGCCAGCAGCACGCGGTTTGGGACAGCGAACACCGGGGAGCTGTTTTTT. Protein sequence: CASSTRFGTANTGELFF.

The V and J genes are TRBV11-3 and TRBJ1-3; D not resolved. This CDR3 spans 15 amino acids. V gave up 1 base and J gave up 0 bases, with 7 bases separating them. The germline V gene encodes CDR1 SGHNT and CDR2 YENEEA. CDR3: CASSLGGDSGNTIYF. The CDR3 coding sequence is TGTGCCAGCAGCTTAGGCGGGGACTCTGGAAACACCATATATTTT.

The chain combines TRBV10-2 with TRBJ1-2; D is uncertain. The CDR3 contains 13 residues. Trimming stripped 3 bases from V and 3 bases from J, with 8 bases between. The V gene's germline CDR1 is WSHSY and CDR2 SAAADI. The CDR3 region has the DNA TGCGCCAGCAGTGACCCAGGCGACTATGGCTACACCTTC. Its translation: CASSDPGDYGYTF.

The V and J genes are TRBV18 and TRBJ2-2, with D tentatively TRBD1 (6 bases). CDR1 is KGHSH, CDR2 LQKENI, per germline. The length of the CDR3 is 13 residues. The V end lost 8 bases, the J end lost 1 base, and 8 bases lay between the germline ends. The CDR3 spells CASLQGNTGELFF. CDR3 DNA sequence: TGTGCCAGCCTACAGGGGAACACCGGGGAGCTGTTTTTT.

The CDR3 coding sequence is TGTGCCAGCTCACCAGCGGGAGGGTTTTCCACAGATACGCAGTATTTT. It translates to CASSPAGGFSTDTQYF. This rearrangement joins TRBV18 to TRBJ2-3; 9 bases line up with TRBD2. Per the germline V gene, CDR1 is KGHSH and CDR2 is LQKENI. The V segment lost 2 bases and the J segment 2 bases; nucleotides outside the gene matches: 5. The CDR3 runs 16 residues.

The chain joins TRBV6-5 to TRBJ2-2, with 7 bases fitting TRBD1. Looked up from germline, CDR1 is MNHEY and CDR2 is SVGAGI. The V segment lost 0 bases and the J segment 3 bases; nucleotides outside the gene matches: 1. The CDR3 is 15 residues long. DNA for the CDR3: TGTGCCAGCAGTTACTCCGGGACAGACACCGGGGAGCTGTTTTTT. This codes for CASSYSGTDTGELFF.

The rearrangement joins TRBV5-4 to TRBJ2-5; 9 bases fit TRBD2. Germline V gene sequence: CDR1 SGHNT, CDR2 YYREEE (reference sequence). The CDR3 is 15 amino acids. After removal of 0 bases from V and 5 bases from J, the junction contained 5 bases not matched to a gene. CDR3 sequence (DNA): TGTGCCAGCAGCTTGGCCGGGACTAGCTACGAGACCCAGTACTTC. It encodes CASSLAGTSYETQYF.

This CDR3 reads CASGTGVNTEAFF. The CDR3 nucleotides read TGTGCCAGCGGGACAGGAGTGAACACTGAAGCTTTCTTT. This rearrangement joins TRBV2 to TRBJ1-1; 8 nucleotides align to TRBD1. Germline CDR1 is SNHLY and CDR2 is FYNNEI. There are 13 residues in the CDR3. V lost 8 bases to trimming and J lost 0 bases; unmatched junction nucleotides: 2.

V gene TRBV18 combines with J gene TRBJ2-2; no clear D gene. V was cut by 7 bases and J by 5 bases, with 14 bases left in between. The CDR3 has 14 residues. Germline assignment: CDR1 KGHSH and CDR2 LQKENI. CDR3 sequence (DNA): TGTGCCAGCTTCCCCACCCGGGCAACCGGGGAGCTGTTTTTT. It yields the protein CASFPTRATGELFF.

The chain couples TRBV2 to TRBJ2-2; D gene uncertain. This CDR3 has 13 amino acids. Per the germline V gene, CDR1 is SNHLY and CDR2 is FYNNEI. V shed 5 bases and J shed 3 bases, with 7 bases lying between them. The CDR3 nucleotides are TGTGCCAGCAGTCCTCCGGACACCGGGGAGCTGTTTTTT. Its translation: CASSPPDTGELFF.

This rearrangement joins TRBV15 to TRBJ2-7; D is ambiguous. The CDR3 sequence is 14 residues long. V was clipped by 5 bases and J by 2 bases, with 13 bases between them. The germline V gene encodes CDR1 LNHNV and CDR2 YYDKDF (reference sequence). The CDR3: CATSPRDPPYEQYF. The CDR3 coding sequence is TGTGCCACCAGCCCACGAGATCCTCCCTACGAGCAGTACTTC.

This clone was detected only once. This sequence joins TRBV27 and TRBJ2-2; TRBD1 matches 9 bases. The CDR3 covers 17 residues. Germline values: CDR1 MNHEY, CDR2 SMNVEV (reference sequence). V lost 1 base and J lost 6; bases outside the gene matches: 9. The CDR3: CASSLLSGQGSPGELFF. CDR3 bases: TGTGCCAGCAGTTTATTGTCGGGACAGGGAAGTCCCGGGGAGCTGTTTTTT.

The chain is built from TRBV30 and TRBJ2-3; no clear D. This CDR3 has 13 amino acids. Germline loops: CDR1 GTSNPN, CDR2 SVGIG (reference sequence). V was cut by 0 bases and J by 3 bases, with 7 bases left in between. The CDR3 loop reads CAWSVGLTDTQYF. Here the CDR3 DNA reads TGTGCCTGGAGTGTAGGGCTTACAGATACGCAGTATTTT.

The V gene is TRBV7-8, the J gene TRBJ1-1; D is possibly TRBD1 (5 bases). Germline assignment: CDR1 SGHVS and CDR2 FQNEAQ. There are 14 residues in the CDR3. Trimming removed 2 bases from V and 4 bases from J, with 11 bases in between. CDR3 loop: CASSLPGRSTEAFF. As DNA, the CDR3 is TGTGCCAGCAGCTTACCAGGGAGGTCCACTGAAGCTTTCTTT.

The chain links TRBV7-9 to TRBJ1-2; 7 positions match TRBD1. This CDR3 spans 13 amino acids. Germline trimming cut 5 bases from V and 3 bases from J; bases unmatched to any gene: 3. Germline V gene data show CDR1 as SEHNR and CDR2 as FQNEAQ (reference sequence). In DNA form, the CDR3 reads TGTGCCAGCAGCCCGCAGGGGGACTATGGCTACACCTTC. Its translation: CASSPQGDYGYTF.

The V call is TRBV6-1, the J call TRBJ2-7, with D possibly called TRBD1 or TRBD2 (5 bases each). Germline-derived CDR1 and CDR2 are MNHNS and SASEGT. Trimming removed 4 bases from V and 0 bases from J, with 13 bases in between. CDR3 length: 15 amino acids. The CDR3 here is CASSVSGTDSYEQYF. DNA for the CDR3: TGTGCCAGCAGTGTGTCCGGGACGGACTCCTACGAGCAGTACTTC.

The chain couples TRBV5-1 to TRBJ2-7, with 12 bases that match TRBD2. The CDR3 spans 16 residues. The germline gives CDR1 SGHRS, CDR2 YFSETQ. J gave up 3 bases and V 3 bases, and 7 bases lay outside the gene matches. CDR3 sequence (DNA): TGCGCCAGCAGCTCCTTAACTAGCGGGAGGTTCTACGAGCAGTACTTC. Its translation is CASSSLTSGRFYEQYF.

J is TRBJ2-7 and V is TRBV10-3; D remains unclear. This CDR3 is built from 13 residues. The germline V gene encodes CDR1 ENHRY and CDR2 SYGVKD. The germline V and J ends were trimmed by 11 bases and 4 bases, with 18 bases remaining between them. The CDR3 here is CAAGRTSEYEQYF. The DNA of the CDR3 is TGTGCCGCCGGACGTACCTCGGAGTACGAGCAGTACTTC.